Listed below are T cell receptor beta chains from one sample, sequenced in a study of PD-L1 blockade in urothelial cancer. The protocol was immunoSEQ multiplex PCR, while the TCRdb copy is restricted to in-frame clones and leaves out a portion. The sample shows about 50,000 clones, around 84% of them seen only once. Sequencing used PBMCs, obtained around atezolizumab (anti-PD-L1) treatment. The receptor source for this set is a man in his sixties with urothelial cancer. The CDR3 runs from the conserved cysteine through the conserved F or W. A D gene is named only where the DNA matches it firmly. Clone size is shown for a subset of rows, as once, few, many or a class of expanded clone.

>NA|TRBV10-2|TRBJ1-5|NA
TGCGCCAGCAGTGAACAGGGTTACCAGCCCCAGCATTTT
CASSEQGYQPQHF
>TRBD2|TRBV5-1|TRBJ2-3|once
TGCGCCAGCAGCTCGTCTAGCGGGGAACGGGATACGCAGTATTTT
CASSSSSGERDTQYF
>NA|TRBV5-1|TRBJ1-1|NA
TGCGCCAGCAGCGATCAGGGGTACACTGAAGCTTTCTTT
CASSDQGYTEAFF
>TRBD2|TRBV19|TRBJ2-1|NA
TGTGCCAGTAGTGACTGGTGGACTAGCAGCAACAATGAGCAGTTCTTC
CASSDWWTSSNNEQFF
>NA|TRBV14|TRBJ1-1|NA
TGTGCCAGCAGCCAACAAACGGGGAGAGCTGAAGCTTTCTTT
CASSQQTGRAEAFF
>NA|TRBV5-5|TRBJ1-5|NA
TGTGCCAGCAGCTTGTCAGATCAGCCCCAGCATTTT
CASSLSDQPQHF
>TRBD2|TRBV19|TRBJ2-1|NA
TGTGCCAGTAGTATACAGCGGGGCTACTACAATGAGCAGTTCTTC
CASSIQRGYYNEQFF
>NA|TRBV5-5|TRBJ1-4|NA
TGTGCCAGCAGCCGAGACTCAACTAATGAAAAACTGTTTTTT
CASSRDSTNEKLFF
>NA|TRBV29-1|TRBJ1-2|NA
TGCAGCGTTGAAGAGGGGCAGAGCTTTAACTATGGCTACACCTTC
CSVEEGQSFNYGYTF
>TRBD1|TRBV5-1|TRBJ1-5|NA
TGCGCCAGCAGCTTGACAGGGGCCGCCGAGCCCCAGCATTTT
CASSLTGAAEPQHF
>NA|TRBV7-9|TRBJ2-3|once
TGTGCCAGCAGCTTAGCCCGAGCGGGCACAGATACGCAGTATTTT
CASSLARAGTDTQYF
>TRBD1|TRBV18|TRBJ1-6|NA
TGTGCCAGCTCTCCCGGGACAGATTATAATTCACCCCTCCACTTT
CASSPGTDYNSPLHF
>NA|TRBV4-1|TRBJ2-5|NA
TGCGCCAGCAGCCAAGGCCCAGAGCGCAGGACCCAGTACTTC
CASSQGPERRTQYF
>TRBD2|TRBV6-1|TRBJ2-7|NA
TGTGCCAGCAGTGAATTGTCTAGCGGGTCCTACGAGCAGTACTTC
CASSELSSGSYEQYF
>NA|TRBV5-1|TRBJ2-7|NA
TGCGCCAGCTCCCAAAGGGGCCAGGGTACCTCCTACGAGCAGTACTTC
CASSQRGQGTSYEQYF
>NA|TRBV5-1|TRBJ2-2|once
TGCGCCAGCAGCGTGTACGCCCGGGGTAGCGGGGAGCTGTTTTTT
CASSVYARGSGELFF
>NA|TRBV6-1|TRBJ2-5|NA
TGTGCCAGCAGTGGATTTGGGACATTCCGTGAGACCCAGTACTTC
CASSGFGTFRETQYF
>NA|TRBV30|TRBJ1-5|NA
TGTGCCTGGAGTCCGGGGGGGGATCAGCCCCAGCATTTT
CAWSPGGDQPQHF
>NA|TRBV11-2|TRBJ2-7|NA
TGTGCCAGCAGCTTACGGGGGTTCAACGAGCAGTACTTC
CASSLRGFNEQYF
>NA|TRBV6-6|TRBJ2-7|NA
TGTGCCAGCAGTCGGGGACATTATTGGTACTTC
CASSRGHYWYF
>NA|TRBV7-9|TRBJ1-1|NA
TGTGCCAGCAGCCCGACAGGACCAGGGTTCACTGAAGCTTTCTTT
CASSPTGPGFTEAFF
>NA|TRBV11-2|TRBJ1-6|NA
TGTGCCAGCAGCCCCCGACAGATTAATTCACCCCTCCACTTT
CASSPRQINSPLHF
>NA|TRBV29-1|TRBJ2-7|NA
TGCAGCGTTTCTGGGGGGAACTACGAGCAGTACTTC
CSVSGGNYEQYF
>NA|TRBV19|TRBJ1-2|NA
TGTGCCAGTAGTATAGGTTGGGCATCGGCTAACTATGGCTACACCTTC
CASSIGWASANYGYTF
>TRBD2|TRBV5-6|TRBJ2-5|NA
TGTGCCAGCAGCCGTAGCGGGAACCAAGAGACCCAGTACTTC
CASSRSGNQETQYF
>NA|TRBV7-8|TRBJ1-2|NA
TGTGCCAGCAGTCTTGCGGGGACGGCTAACTATGGCTACACCTTC
CASSLAGTANYGYTF
>NA|TRBV19|TRBJ1-2|NA
TGTGCCAGTACCCAGGGAGGCGATGGCTACACCTTC
CASTQGGDGYTF
>TRBD2|TRBV2|TRBJ2-1|NA
TGTGCCAGCAGGGACGCGGGAGTTTTGAATGAGCAGTTCTTC
CASRDAGVLNEQFF
>NA|TRBV18|TRBJ1-6|NA
TGTGCCAGCGGCGGGGCACCCCTCCACTTT
CASGGAPLHF
>NA|TRBV10-3|TRBJ2-1|NA
TGTGCCATCAGTGTTTCCGTCGATAGCGGCCCCATTTTCTTC
CAISVSVDSGPIFF
>NA|TRBV23-1|TRBJ1-5|NA
TGCGCCAGCAATACTCTCCGAAACCCTAGGAGCGAGCCCCAGCATTTT
CASNTLRNPRSEPQHF
>TRBD2|TRBV5-1|TRBJ2-1|NA
TGCGCCAGCAGCTTTGGGCTAGCGGGAGTTGATGAGCAGTTCTTC
CASSFGLAGVDEQFF
>TRBD1|TRBV18|TRBJ2-4|once
TGTGCCAGCTCACCGCGGACAGGCCAGTACTTC
CASSPRTGQYF
>TRBD1|TRBV11-2|TRBJ2-3|NA
TGTGCCAGCAGCCCCCCGAGGGGACAGGGGGCCGTAGATACGCAGTATTTT
CASSPPRGQGAVDTQYF
>TRBD2|TRBV4-2|TRBJ2-1|NA
TGTGCCAGCAGCCAGAGCCGGCTTGCTTTAGCGGGGGGAGCCTACAATGAGCAGTTCTTC
CASSQSRLALAGGAYNEQFF
>TRBD1|TRBV19|TRBJ1-5|NA
TGTGCCAGTAGTATTAAACTACAGGGGGCCCAGCATTTT
CASSIKLQGAQHF
>TRBD1|TRBV5-1|TRBJ1-5|NA
TGCGCCAGCAGACAGGGGGACAATCAGCCCCAGCATTTT
CASRQGDNQPQHF
>NA|TRBV19|TRBJ2-2|NA
TGTGCCAGTAGTACCTACTACAGGGAAGGGGAGCTGTTTTTT
CASSTYYREGELFF